Presented here are 5 T cell receptor beta chains from one specimen sequenced in a study of T cell repertoires in aging, cancer and after chemotherapy. A mixed TRB-A/B primer pool amplified rearranged TRB by multiplex touch-down PCR. TCRdb fed the multiplex PCR reads into MiXCR, producing one record per CDR3 protein. The sample gives about 9,200 distinct CDR3 sequences, roughly 40% of which show up once; nearly 8.5% is in the top ten. Amplification of TCR beta used genomic DNA extracted from peripheral blood. Sequencing input: blood. The receptor source for this set is a human donor in good health.

This clonotype was seen a few times. This sequence joins TRBV13 and TRBJ2-3; D may be TRBD2 (6 bases). This CDR3 contains 13 residues. Germline V gives CDR1 PRHDT, CDR2 FYEKMQ (reference sequence). Trimming cost V 5 bases and J 6 bases, with 12 bases left between them. CDR3 DNA sequence: TGTGCCAGCAGCGGCGCGGGGAGGGATACGCAGTATTTT. Its protein product is CASSGAGRDTQYF. The full variable domain, rest sourced from reference TRBV13 and TRBJ2-3, is AAGVIQSPRHLIKEKRETATLKCYPIPRHDTVYWYQQGPGQDPQFLISFYEKMQSDKGSIPDRFSAQQFSDYHSELNMSSLELGDSALYFCASSGAGRDTQYFGPGTRLTVL.

This clonotype was detected only a few times. In DNA, the CDR3 is TGTGCCAGCAGTTTAGCGGGAGGGCACACCGGGGAGCTGTTTTTT. This codes for CASSLAGGHTGELFF. The genes are TRBV6-5 and TRBJ2-2; 11 nucleotides match TRBD2. From germline, CDR1 is MNHEY and CDR2 SVGAGI. The CDR3 spans 15 residues. J gave up 3 bases and V 4 bases, and 1 base lay outside the gene matches.

The chain has TRBV12-3 or TRBV12-4 and TRBJ1-6, with D tentatively TRBD1 (5 bases). CDR3 length: 16 amino acids. V shed 4 bases and J shed 3 bases, with 13 bases lying between them. The CDR3 DNA sequence: TGTGCCAGCAGTTCGGGACCGCTTAACTATAATTCACCCCTCCACTTT. The encoded protein is CASSSGPLNYNSPLHF.

The V and J genes are TRBV6-6 and TRBJ2-7, with a possible D match to TRBD2 (6 bases). CDR3 size: 12 residues. Germline CDR1 reads MNHNY; CDR2 reads SVGAGI (reference sequence). Trimming left V 5 bases short and J 9 bases short, with 14 bases between. Here the CDR3 DNA reads TGTGCCAGCAGTCCCGCCGGGCGGGGGCAGTACTTC. Amino acids: CASSPAGRGQYF.

The rearrangement links TRBV29-1 to TRBJ2-1; TRBD2 aligns across 11 bases. CDR1 is SQVTM and CDR2 is ANQGSEA in the germline V gene. This CDR3 is built from 15 residues. The trim removed 3 bases at V and 6 bases at J, leaving 7 bases unmatched. This CDR3 is CSVDRLAGGLNEQFF. DNA of the CDR3: TGCAGCGTTGACCGGCTAGCGGGAGGACTCAATGAGCAGTTCTTC.